The clone carrying this TCR beta chain came up many times. Its antigen is unknown. The data originate from a study of T cells after yellow fever vaccination. The study, taken as a whole, reports: Overlap between CD4 and CD8 compartments was detected for a small share of clonotypes. Subsequent to the booster, the majority of primary-vaccination clones reappeared (around 95% CD4, 85% to 90% CD8).

J lost 7 bases, V lost 3 bases, and 16 bases had no gene match. The CDR3 spans 18 residues. Making TCR cDNA involved 5'RACE template switching, which added UMIs and a universal primer site. MiXCR was run by TCRdb on the 5' RACE reads, yielding one entry per CDR3 protein. The data hold about 350,000 distinct CDR3 sequences, with roughly 12% observed a single time. The sequence derives from a man aged 18 to 29 who received the YFV17D yellow fever vaccine. V and J are TRBV12-3 or TRBV12-4 and TRBJ2-1; 9 bases line up with TRBD1. Sequencing was performed on PBMCs, taken on the day of the first yellow fever vaccination. The CDR3: CASSLRERRTGDRNEQFF. The CDR3 DNA reads as TGTGCCAGCAGTTTGCGGGAACGACGGACAGGGGATCGAAATGAGCAGTTCTTC.